This T cell receptor (beta chain) was sequenced for a study of blood T cell repertoires in COVID-19. Study overall: Whether acute or convalescent, the COVID-19 samples came from the United States, Italy and Spain.

The ends were cut back, 0 bases at V and 2 bases at J, with 11 bases in the middle. The CDR3 consists of 16 residues. The germline CDR1 and CDR2 sequences are KGHSH and LQKENI. As processed by the authors: From reference gene primer amplification, estimates of nucleated cell counts were derived. Some clones are missing from TCRdb's copy, which holds only in-frame ones; the method was immunoSEQ multiplex PCR. D and trimming were read from the DNA, whereas the V and J calls and clone size are those reported in that table. The sample records about 330,000 clones, 88% being singletons. Sequencing was carried out using peripheral blood. This chain uses TRBV18 with TRBJ1-5; D is uncertain. The origin of this receptor is a woman in her forties or fifties with active or convalescent COVID-19. The CDR3 coding sequence is TGTGCCAGCTCACCACCGGGCCTAATGGGCAATCAGCCCCAGCATTTT. Translated, it gives CASSPPGLMGNQPQHF.